The entry below describes one T cell receptor (beta chain). Unmatched junction bases numbered 7, after V lost 0 bases and J lost 7 bases. The germline V gene has CDR1 PRHDT and CDR2 FYEKMQ (reference sequence). There are 16 residues in the CDR3. Ages ranged from about 18 to 89 years, with residence in approximately 23 US areas. As handled by the study authors: Reference gene primers were amplified, and this amplification served to estimate nucleated cell counts. Assay: immunoSEQ multiplex PCR; the TCRdb copy retains only in-frame clones and omits some. Clone size and the V and J calls come from that table; the DNA yielded D and trimming. The table shows around 150,000 clones, with 70% to 90% occurring only once. This record belongs to a study of blood T cell repertoires in COVID-19. Overall study context: Samples came from the United States, Italy and Spain, spanning acute and convalescent COVID-19. T cells, B-cell-depleted T cells, or PBMCs supplied cDNA or gDNA.

Sequencing was done on a sample of PBMCs or T cells enriched from blood (not recorded which). The origin of this receptor is a woman aged 40-49 years who had recovered from COVID-19. The chain uses TRBV13 and TRBJ1-4; TRBD1 matches at 8 bases. DNA for the CDR3: TGTGCCAGCAGCTTAGGCCCCGGACAGGGTGGTGAAAAACTGTTTTTT. This sequence encodes CASSLGPGQGGEKLFF.